Each of the 10 T cell receptor beta chains below was sequenced from the same sample in a study of blood T cell repertoires in COVID-19. Data came from immunoSEQ multiplex PCR; TCRdb stores just in-frame clones and leaves some out. The table has some 21,000 clones, 86% seen once; the top ten hold roughly 3.8%. Material: peripheral blood. All receptors derive from a man between 45 and 60 years old with active COVID-19.

The chain combines TRBV7-9 with TRBJ2-7; a weak D match, TRBD2 (6 bases). Trimming pared 3 bases from V and 2 bases from J, leaving 11 bases between. CDR3 length: 14 amino acids. Per the germline V gene, CDR1 is SEHNR and CDR2 is FQNEAQ (reference sequence). This CDR3 is CASSFSGRTYEQYF. The CDR3 region has the DNA TGTGCCAGCAGCTTCAGTGGGAGGACCTACGAGCAGTACTTC.

J is TRBJ2-2 and V is TRBV7-2, with 9 bases fitting TRBD2. The J segment lost 7 bases and the V segment lost 2 bases, leaving 2 bases of the junction unmatched. This CDR3 has 14 amino acids. CDR1 and CDR2 from the germline V gene are SGHTA and FQGNSA. The CDR3 DNA reads as TGTGCCAGCAGCTTAAGGCGGGGGGGCGGGGAGCTGTTTTTT. It encodes CASSLRRGGGELFF.

The V and J genes are TRBV5-6 and TRBJ1-6; a weak D match, TRBD1 (5 bases). V was cut by 3 bases and J by 7 bases, with 14 bases left in between. Germline V CDR1 and CDR2: SGHDT, YYEEEE. The CDR3 is 15 amino acids. The DNA of the CDR3 is TGTGCCAGCAGCTCATCGACAGTTTTCAATTCACCCCTCCACTTT. Amino acid sequence: CASSSSTVFNSPLHF.

CDR3 sequence reads: CASKTVGGTEAFF. CDR3 in DNA: TGTGCCAGCAAGACGGTGGGGGGCACTGAAGCTTTCTTT. The rearrangement uses TRBV5-6 and TRBJ1-1, with a tentative D call TRBD1 (5 bases). CDR1 is SGHDT, CDR2 YYEEEE, per germline. The CDR3 covers 13 residues. Trimming removed 6 bases from V and 4 bases from J, with 13 bases in between.

V and J are TRBV27 and TRBJ1-3, with 8 bases that match TRBD1. Germline V gives CDR1 MNHEY, CDR2 SMNVEV (reference sequence). V gave up 6 bases and J gave up 0 bases; unmatched junction bases: 4. The CDR3 has 15 amino acids. CDR3 nucleotide sequence: TGTGCCAGCAGCGAGGGACAGGTCTCTGGAAACACCATATATTTT. Residues: CASSEGQVSGNTIYF.

The chain has TRBV6-2 or TRBV6-3 and TRBJ1-5; D is possibly TRBD1 (5 bases). CDR1 and CDR2 (germline): MNHEY, SVGEGT. V was clipped by 2 bases and J by 5 bases, with 13 bases between them. This CDR3 spans 15 amino acids. The CDR3 region is CASSYGPGEDQPQHF. CDR3 coding DNA: TGTGCCAGCAGTTACGGTCCGGGGGAGGATCAGCCCCAGCATTTT.

This clone was seen a single time. V and J are TRBV4-1 and TRBJ2-7; 7 nucleotides match TRBD1. The CDR3 extends over 15 amino acids. Germline values: CDR1 MGHRA, CDR2 YSYEKL. V was pared by 2 bases and J by 6 bases, with 10 bases of the junction left unmatched. The chain's CDR3 is CASSQLRTGDGEQYF. The CDR3 DNA sequence: TGCGCCAGCAGCCAACTCCGGACAGGTGACGGCGAGCAGTACTTC.

V and J are TRBV27 and TRBJ2-5; possibly TRBD2 for D (5 bases). The CDR3 runs to 15 residues. The V gene lost 5 bases and the J gene lost 5 bases, with 18 bases spanning the gap. Germline V gene sequence: CDR1 MNHEY, CDR2 SMNVEV (reference sequence). CDR3 amino acids: CASSRDRAAGETQYF. DNA for the CDR3: TGTGCCAGCAGTCGGGATCGGGCTGCCGGGGAGACCCAGTACTTC.

This sequence joins TRBV10-1 and TRBJ1-2; the D is unclear. The CDR3 has 14 amino acids. Germline V lookup: CDR1 WNHNN, CDR2 SYGVQD (reference sequence). V lost 6 bases to trimming and J lost 4 bases, with 15 bases between them. Here the CDR3 reads CASRVIQGGYGYTF. The CDR3 nucleotides read TGCGCCAGCAGAGTCATACAAGGAGGCTATGGCTACACCTTC.

The chain uses TRBV7-3 and TRBJ2-1, with TRBD2 matching 8 bases. The ends lost 5 bases at V and 3 bases at J; junction bases unmatched: 6. Germline values: CDR1 SGHTA, CDR2 FQGTGA. The CDR3 spans 15 residues. The chain's CDR3 is CASSPLRGGYNEQFF. The CDR3 DNA is TGTGCCAGCAGCCCTCTCCGGGGGGGCTACAATGAGCAGTTCTTC. Full variable domain (rest looked up from reference TRBV7-3 and TRBJ2-1): GAGVSQTPSNKVTEKGKYVELRCDPISGHTALYWYRQSLGQGPEFLIYFQGTGAADDSGLPNDRFFAVRPEGSVSTLKIQRTERGDSAVYLCASSPLRGGYNEQFFGPGTRLTVL.